This entry lists 20 T cell receptor beta chains sequenced from one sample in a study of Graves' ophthalmopathy and Graves' hyperthyroidism. The study amplified TCR beta CDR3 regions using RNA transcripts. Amplification began with first-round RT-PCR using HTBI primers, then second-round multiplex PCR was performed. TCRdb analysed the multiplex PCR reads with MiXCR anew, one entry per CDR3 protein. This table has about 700,000 distinct CDR3 sequences, approximately 40% appearing once. Sequenced material: peripheral blood. The receptors come from an adult man with Graves' ophthalmopathy.

The chain joins TRBV24-1 to TRBJ2-6; D unresolved. The germline V gene encodes CDR1 KGHDR and CDR2 SFDVKD. V gave up 6 bases and J gave up 5 bases, with 1 base separating them. This CDR3 contains 11 residues. CDR3 sequence: CATSWANVLTF. The CDR3 region has the DNA TGTGCCACCAGTTGGGCCAACGTCCTGACTTTC.

A remark on this clonotype: One end of the junction varies from germline; a read error may be responsible. The rearrangement uses TRBV10-3 and TRBJ2-5, with D perhaps TRBD1 (6 bases). Germline V lookup: CDR1 ENHRY, CDR2 SYGVKD. This CDR3 has 15 amino acids. CDR3: CASSYSWGRRETQYF. CDR3 in DNA: TGTGCCAGCAGTTACTCATGGGGGCGACGAGAGACCCAGTACTTC.

Comment on this clonotype: The junction differs from germline at one of its ends, possibly a read error. The chain has TRBV24-1 and TRBJ1-5; 8 bases line up with TRBD1. The CDR3 loop spans 15 amino acids. In germline, CDR1 is KGHDR, CDR2 SFDVKD. The CDR3 DNA reads TGTGCCAGCAGTTTTTCGACAGGGGGCAATCAGCCCCAGCATTTT. Amino acids: CASSFSTGGNQPQHF.

With regard to this clonotype: The junction does not match germline at one end; this may be a read error. V is TRBV10-3 and J is TRBJ1-2; 7 nucleotides match TRBD1. Germline V lookup: CDR1 ENHRY, CDR2 SYGVKD. The CDR3 spans 13 residues. The CDR3 reads CASSYWDSYGYTF. Here the CDR3 DNA reads TGTGCCAGCAGTTATTGGGACAGCTATGGCTACACCTTC.

This clonotype was seen ten or more times. The rearrangement joins TRBV12-3 or TRBV12-4 to TRBJ2-5, with TRBD1 identical over 8 bases. J gave up 4 bases and V 6 bases, and 4 bases lay outside the gene matches. The CDR3 contains 13 residues. CDR3 in amino acids: CASRRGQGETQYF. The CDR3 DNA sequence: TGTGCCAGCAGACGCGGACAGGGAGAGACCCAGTACTTC.

CDR3 in amino acids: CAISPRDTNQPQHF. The DNA for the CDR3 is TGTGCCATCAGTCCCCGGGACACCAATCAGCCCCAGCATTTT. The chain carries TRBV10-3 and TRBJ1-5; possibly TRBD1 for D (6 bases). There are 14 residues in the CDR3. V was trimmed by 5 bases and J by 3 bases, leaving 11 bases between them. The germline gives CDR1 ENHRY, CDR2 SYGVKD.

In DNA form, the CDR3 reads TGTGCCTGGATTCCCGGACTCACTGAAGCTTTCTTT. Translation gives CAWIPGLTEAFF. V and J are TRBV30 and TRBJ1-1; unclear D gene. The CDR3 contains 12 residues. Per the germline V gene, CDR1 is GTSNPN and CDR2 is SVGIG (reference sequence). V was pared by 4 bases and J by 4 bases, with 10 bases between.

A word on this clonotype: This likely comes from a read error, as the CDR3 has no conserved phenylalanine or tryptophan at its end. The chain combines TRBV7-2 with TRBJ2-5; D gene unclear. CDR1 SGHTA and CDR2 FQGNSA come from the germline V gene. The CDR3 length is 11 residues. CDR3 sequence: CASSSQETQYL. The CDR3 nucleotides are TGCGCCAGCAGCTCCCAAGAGACCCAGTACCTC.

This clonotype was seen at least ten times. The chain employs TRBV7-9 and TRBJ1-2; D not certain. This CDR3 spans 14 amino acids. Trimming removed 1 base at V and 2 bases at J, with 8 bases between. Germline-derived CDR1 and CDR2 are SEHNR and FQNEAQ (reference sequence). For the CDR3, the DNA is TGTGCCAGCAGCTTAGGGCAGCCCAACTATGGCTACACCTTC. Translating it yields CASSLGQPNYGYTF.

With respect to this clonotype: Compared with germline, one end of the junction differs, possibly owing to a read error. The rearrangement joins TRBV7-9 to TRBJ2-7, with TRBD2 matching over 14 bases. Germline CDR1 is SEHNR and CDR2 is FQNEAQ (reference sequence). The CDR3 is 19 amino acids. The CDR3 region has the DNA TGTGTCAGCAGCTCATACCGCTCCAGACTAGCGGGAGGGTACTACGAGCAGTACTTC. Its translation is CVSSSYRSRLAGGYYEQYF. Full variable domain (missing parts from reference TRBV7-9 and TRBJ2-7): DTGVSQNPRHKITKRGQNVTFRCDPISEHNRLYWYRQTLGQGPEFLTYFQNEAQLEKSRLLSDRFSAERPKGSFSTLEIQRTEQGDSAMYLCVSSSYRSRLAGGYYEQYFGPGTRLTVT.

This clonotype was seen repeatedly, ten times or more. The chain links TRBV7-2 to TRBJ2-5; D perhaps matches TRBD2 (5 bases). CDR1 and CDR2 from the germline V gene are SGHTA and FQGNSA. Trimming cost V 2 bases and J 4 bases, with 8 bases left between them. CDR3 length: 13 residues. CDR3 in amino acids: CASSLWGAETQYF. DNA for the CDR3: TGTGCCAGCAGCTTATGGGGAGCAGAGACCCAGTACTTC.

The V gene is TRBV29-1, the J gene TRBJ2-7; TRBD2 matches 7 bases. The CDR3 consists of 13 residues. Germline lookup yields CDR1 SQVTM and CDR2 ANQGSEA. V dropped 5 bases and J dropped 10; count of bases not matched to a gene: 14. CDR3 sequence (DNA): TGCAGCGTTAATTTCAGGGAGGGAGAGGGACAGTACTTC. Protein product: CSVNFREGEGQYF.

This clonotype showed up just a few times. The chain employs TRBV9 and TRBJ2-7; no clear D. Germline V gene lookup returns CDR1 SGDLS and CDR2 YYNGEE. The CDR3 runs 15 residues. V gave up 3 bases and J gave up 0 bases, with 13 bases separating them. Here the CDR3 DNA reads TGTGCCAGCAGCGCTAAGGTGACGAACTCCTACGAGCAGTACTTC. Translation: CASSAKVTNSYEQYF.

Remarks on this clonotype: A much more abundant neighbour one base away suggests this may be a read error. This rearrangement joins TRBV20-1 to TRBJ2-5; possible D gene TRBD1, 5 bases. This CDR3 comprises 14 residues. CDR1 is DFQATT, CDR2 SNEGSKA, per germline (reference sequence). V was clipped by 3 bases and J by 5 bases, with 16 bases between them. The CDR3 sequence is CSASVFAGLETQYF. The CDR3, as DNA: TGCAGTGCTAGTGTTTTCGCAGGGTTGGAGACCCAGTACTTC.

This clonotype was seen more than once but under ten times. The chain is built from TRBV20-1 and TRBJ2-7, with D possibly TRBD1 on 7 matching bases. Germline CDR1 is DFQATT and CDR2 is SNEGSKA (reference sequence). Trimming stripped 6 bases from V and 4 bases from J, with 22 bases between. The CDR3 length is 15 residues. The CDR3 loop reads CSAQGGTATSYEQYF. The CDR3 coding sequence is TGCAGTGCCCAAGGCGGGACAGCCACCTCTTACGAGCAGTACTTC.

This chain links TRBV10-3 with TRBJ1-5; no reliable D call. Trimming stripped 6 bases from V and 3 bases from J, with 15 bases between. The germline gives CDR1 ENHRY, CDR2 SYGVKD. The CDR3 extends over 15 amino acids. CDR3 in amino acids: CAISPERRINQPQHF. The CDR3 nucleotides are TGTGCCATCAGCCCAGAACGCAGAATCAATCAGCCCCAGCATTTT.

The CDR3 DNA reads as TGTGCCAGCAGTTACGGGAGGGGGCGTTCCTACGAGCAGTACTTC. The encoded protein is CASSYGRGRSYEQYF. The chain joins TRBV2 to TRBJ2-7, with TRBD2 as a possible D gene (8 bases). The V gene lost 5 bases and the J gene lost 1 base, with 15 bases spanning the gap. Germline CDR1 SNHLY, CDR2 FYNNEI. This CDR3 region has 15 residues.

CDR3 nucleotide sequence: TGTGCCAGCAGTTTATTCCCAGCGGGGGGTTCCTACGAGCAGTACTTC. It codes for CASSLFPAGGSYEQYF. The genes are TRBV12-3 or TRBV12-4 and TRBJ2-7; 9 bases fit TRBD2. V lost 2 bases to trimming and J lost 1 base; unmatched junction nucleotides: 6. The CDR3 totals 16 residues.

The chain combines TRBV19 with TRBJ2-6, with TRBD2 as a possible D gene (5 bases). V shed 5 bases and J shed 3 bases, with 11 bases lying between them. The length of the CDR3 is 15 residues. Germline V gene lookup returns CDR1 LNHDA and CDR2 SQIVND (reference sequence). In DNA form, the CDR3 reads TGTGCCAGTAGTGGTCGAGGGTTTGGGGCCAACGTCCTGACTTTC. Protein: CASSGRGFGANVLTF.

The gene calls are TRBV2 and TRBJ2-7; D could derive from TRBD1 or TRBD2 (5 bases each). The CDR3 consists of 14 residues. The germline gives CDR1 SNHLY, CDR2 FYNNEI. V lost 6 bases to trimming and J lost 3 bases, with 15 bases between them. The CDR3 here is CASRRWDGDYEQYF. In DNA, the CDR3 is TGTGCCAGCAGGCGGTGGGACGGCGACTACGAGCAGTACTTC.